This is a list of T cell receptor beta chains from one sample in a study of regulatory T cells in long-lasting Graves disease. Using its own MiXCR run on the multiplex PCR reads, TCRdb lists one record per CDR3 protein. This sample yields approximately 400,000 distinct CDR3 sequences, of which 15% are seen a single time; 16% belongs to the top ten. These same records also appear under a second study, on T cells in Graves' hyperthyroidism and ophthalmopathy.

This material consisted of peripheral blood mononuclear cells (PBMCs), taken at new diagnosis, from a patient treated with antithyroid drugs. These TCRs come from a woman under 40 with Graves disease. Each CDR3 is given with its conserved first and last residue. A D gene is named only where the DNA matches it firmly. Clone size is stated in some rows and not others, as once, few, many or a class when expanded.

>TRBJ2-2|-|-|TRBV18
TGTGCCAGCTCACCCCCGACAGTCTTGAACACCGGGGAGCTGTTTTTT
CASSPPTVLNTGELFF
>TRBJ2-4|-|-|TRBV2
TGTGCCAGCAACGAGTTCGGGAAAAACATTCAGTACTTC
CASNEFGKNIQYF
>TRBJ2-7|-|many|TRBV18
TGTGCCAGCTCACCAGGCGGAACCTACGAGCAGTACTTC
CASSPGGTYEQYF
>TRBJ1-6|-|-|TRBV9
TGTGCCAGCAGCGTAGATGGTACAGCGCCTTTTCTGGCCCTCCACTTT
CASSVDGTAPFLALHF
>TRBJ2-3|-|-|TRBV25-1
TGTGCCAGCAGTGAATACAAAGCATGGGATACGCAGTATTTT
CASSEYKAWDTQYF
>TRBJ2-4|-|-|TRBV19
TGTGCCAGTAGTAGGGGGTCAGGAGAAGCCAAAAACATTCAGTACTTC
CASSRGSGEAKNIQYF
>TRBJ2-7|TRBD1|many|TRBV6-2/TRBV6-3
TGTGCCAGCGGGACAGGGGCTGACGAGCAGTACTTC
CASGTGADEQYF
>TRBJ2-1|TRBD2|many|TRBV6-5
TGTGCCAGCAGTTACCTAGCGGGAGTCCCTTACAATGAGCAGTTCTTC
CASSYLAGVPYNEQFF
>TRBJ1-5|-|-|TRBV11-2
TGTGCCAGCAGCCCAGGGTTCTCACAGCCCCAGCATTTT
CASSPGFSQPQHF
>TRBJ2-7|-|many|TRBV27
TGTGCCAGCAGTTTAGAGTTCGAACGGGACGGATACTACGAGCAGTACTTC
CASSLEFERDGYYEQYF
>TRBJ2-7|TRBD2|-|TRBV20-1
TGCAGTGCTGCTAGCGGGGGAAGCTCCTACAATGAGCAGTACTTC
CSAASGGSSYNEQYF
>TRBJ2-7|-|many|TRBV20-1
TGCAGTGCTAGGGCCCGCAGAGGTCCCTACGAGCAGTACTTC
CSARARRGPYEQYF
>TRBJ1-2|-|many|TRBV20-1
TGCAGTGCTAGGCCGGATTATGGCTACACCTTC
CSARPDYGYTF
>TRBJ1-4|-|-|TRBV4-1
TGCGCCAGCAGCCCGTGGACAGACGAAAAACTGTTTTTT
CASSPWTDEKLFF
>TRBJ2-5|TRBD2|-|TRBV5-1
TGCGCCAGCAGCTTGGGAGCGGGAGTGATTGAGACCCAGTACTTC
CASSLGAGVIETQYF
>TRBJ1-2|-|-|TRBV20-1
TGCAGTGCCCCCCGAGAGCCCTATGGCTACACCTTC
CSAPREPYGYTF
>TRBJ2-6|-|many|TRBV2
TGTGCCAGCACGATAAGACAAGGATCTGGGGCCAACGTCCTGACTTTC
CASTIRQGSGANVLTF
>TRBJ1-2|-|many|TRBV7-9
TGTGCCAGCAGCTTCCCCCTGCCTAGCAGGTACAACTATGGCTACACCTTC
CASSFPLPSRYNYGYTF
>TRBJ2-7|-|many|TRBV6-2/TRBV6-3
TGTGCCACCTCCCTCCTCCTCGCGTCCTACGAGCAGTACTTC
CATSLLLASYEQYF
>TRBJ2-5|TRBD2|many|TRBV18
TGTGCCAGCTCACCAACTAGCGGGAGCCAGTACTTC
CASSPTSGSQYF
>TRBJ2-5|TRBD2|-|TRBV27
TGTGCCAGCAGTCCCCTTCGGACTAGCGGGTTCCAAGAGACCCAGTACTTC
CASSPLRTSGFQETQYF
>TRBJ2-5|TRBD2|many|TRBV20-1
TGCAGTGCTAGTTCCGGGGGGGCAGGAGAGACCCAGTACTTC
CSASSGGAGETQYF
>TRBJ2-1|TRBD2|many|TRBV12-3/TRBV12-4
TGTGCCAGCAGTGACACTAGCGGGACGGGAAATGAGCAGTTCTTC
CASSDTSGTGNEQFF
>TRBJ1-1|-|few|TRBV29-1
TGCAGCGTCTCGGGCCAGGGCACTGAAGCTTTCTTT
CSVSGQGTEAFF
>TRBJ2-1|TRBD2|few|TRBV19
TGTGCCAGTAGTATAGGCTTTTCCCTAGCGGGAGGGAATGAGCAGTTCTTC
CASSIGFSLAGGNEQFF
>TRBJ2-3|TRBD2|-|TRBV30
TGTGCCTCAGGACTAGCGGGAGGGTTGGATACGCAGTATTTT
CASGLAGGLDTQYF
>TRBJ2-5|TRBD1|many|TRBV29-1
TGCAGCGTTGACCAGACAGGGGGCCTATGGGAGACCCAGTACTTC
CSVDQTGGLWETQYF
>TRBJ1-1|-|many|TRBV11-2
TGTGCCAGCAGCTTAGTCGACAGGCAGAAAAATGAAGCTTTCTTT
CASSLVDRQKNEAFF
>TRBJ2-3|-|many|TRBV10-3
TGTGCCATTTCTTTAGCGGAAGGCACAGATACGCAGTATTTT
CAISLAEGTDTQYF
>TRBJ2-7|TRBD2|many|TRBV2
TGTGCCAGCAGTGAAGCGCGAGCGGGAATCAGCTCCTACGAGCAGTACTTC
CASSEARAGISSYEQYF
>TRBJ2-5|-|few|TRBV30
TGTGCCTGGAATAATCCCGGGTGGGGAGAGACCCAGTACTTC
CAWNNPGWGETQYF
>TRBJ1-4|-|-|TRBV7-3
TGTGCCAGCAGGCTATCCCCACAGGAGCTTGAAAAACTGTTTTTT
CASRLSPQELEKLFF
>TRBJ2-5|TRBD1|few|TRBV28
TGTGCCAGCAGTTTACCGCGGCAGGGGGATGAGACCCAGTACTTC
CASSLPRQGDETQYF
>TRBJ1-3|-|-|TRBV30
TGTGCCTGGAGTGTTCGGGGGGCTGGAAACACCATATATTTT
CAWSVRGAGNTIYF
>TRBJ2-7|-|-|TRBV24-1
TGTGCCACCAGTGATTTGCCAAACGGGGGCCGTCCGTTATACGAGCAGTACTTC
CATSDLPNGGRPLYEQYF
>TRBJ2-3|-|many|TRBV20-1
TGCAGTGCGAAATCTAGCGTTAGCACAGATACGCAGTATTTT
CSAKSSVSTDTQYF
>TRBJ1-2|-|many|TRBV27
TGTGCCAGCAGTGCCGTCGGGGTCAAAGACTATGGCTACACCTTC
CASSAVGVKDYGYTF
>TRBJ2-7|-|many|TRBV20-1
TGCAGTGCCCAGACTAGCTACGAGCAGTACTTC
CSAQTSYEQYF
>TRBJ2-5|-|many|TRBV3-1
TGTGCCAGCAGCCAAGATCCGGGACCGTCCTTCGGAGAGACCCAGTACTTC
CASSQDPGPSFGETQYF
>TRBJ1-1|-|many|TRBV29-1
TGCAGCGTTGCGCTGAAGATGAACACTGAAGCTTTCTTT
CSVALKMNTEAFF
>TRBJ2-3|TRBD2|few|TRBV29-1
TGCAGCGTTGTGACGGGTTTCCTAGCGGAAAGGACAGATACGCAGTATTTT
CSVVTGFLAERTDTQYF
>TRBJ2-4|TRBD2|-|TRBV7-8
TGTGCCAGCAGCTTAGGGAGGGGGTCTAGCGGGGTTAAAAACATTCAGTACTTC
CASSLGRGSSGVKNIQYF
>TRBJ2-1|TRBD2|many|TRBV6-1
TGTGCCAGCAGTGAAGTGGGGGGGACTAGCGGGAGGGAGAATGAGCAGTTCTTC
CASSEVGGTSGRENEQFF
>TRBJ2-7|-|many|TRBV6-1
TGTGCCAGCAGTAGCGGTGACAGGCCAAACCACGAGCAGTACTTC
CASSSGDRPNHEQYF
>TRBJ1-1|-|many|TRBV18
TGTGCCAGCTCACCTACAGGTCCTGAAGCTTTCTTT
CASSPTGPEAFF
>TRBJ2-2|TRBD1|-|TRBV5-6
TGTGCCAGCAGCTCCGACAGGGGAAACACCGGGGAGCTGTTTTTT
CASSSDRGNTGELFF
>TRBJ2-2|TRBD2|many|TRBV10-3
TGTGCCATCAGTGAGCCGGTACTAGCGGGGTCGAACACCGGGGAGCTGTTTTTT
CAISEPVLAGSNTGELFF
>TRBJ2-1|TRBD2|few|TRBV6-2/TRBV6-3
TGTGCCAGCATGTCTAGCGGGAGTAGCTACAATGAGCAGTTCTTC
CASMSSGSSYNEQFF
>TRBJ2-3|-|many|TRBV9
TGTGCCAGCAGCCCCTTGCATTCGAGAATGGATACGCAGTATTTT
CASSPLHSRMDTQYF